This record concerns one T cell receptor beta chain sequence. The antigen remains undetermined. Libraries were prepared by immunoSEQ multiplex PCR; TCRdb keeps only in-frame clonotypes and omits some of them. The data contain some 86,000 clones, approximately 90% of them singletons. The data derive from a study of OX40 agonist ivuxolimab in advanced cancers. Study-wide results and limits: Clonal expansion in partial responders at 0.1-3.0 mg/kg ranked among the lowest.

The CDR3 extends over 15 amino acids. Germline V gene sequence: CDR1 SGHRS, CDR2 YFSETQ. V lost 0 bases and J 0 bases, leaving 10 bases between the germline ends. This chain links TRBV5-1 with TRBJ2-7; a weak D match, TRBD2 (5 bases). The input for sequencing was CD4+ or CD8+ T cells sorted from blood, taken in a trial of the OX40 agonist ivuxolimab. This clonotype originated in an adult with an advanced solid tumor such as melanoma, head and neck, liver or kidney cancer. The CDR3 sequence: CASSLDGVSSYEQYF. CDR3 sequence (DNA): TGCGCCAGCAGCTTGGACGGGGTAAGCTCCTACGAGCAGTACTTC. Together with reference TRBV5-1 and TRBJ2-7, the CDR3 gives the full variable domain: KAGVTQTPRYLIKTRGQQVTLSCSPISGHRSVSWYQQTPGQGLQFLFEYFSETQRNKGNFPGRFSGRQFSNSRSEMNVSTLELGDSALYLCASSLDGVSSYEQYFGPGTRLTVT.